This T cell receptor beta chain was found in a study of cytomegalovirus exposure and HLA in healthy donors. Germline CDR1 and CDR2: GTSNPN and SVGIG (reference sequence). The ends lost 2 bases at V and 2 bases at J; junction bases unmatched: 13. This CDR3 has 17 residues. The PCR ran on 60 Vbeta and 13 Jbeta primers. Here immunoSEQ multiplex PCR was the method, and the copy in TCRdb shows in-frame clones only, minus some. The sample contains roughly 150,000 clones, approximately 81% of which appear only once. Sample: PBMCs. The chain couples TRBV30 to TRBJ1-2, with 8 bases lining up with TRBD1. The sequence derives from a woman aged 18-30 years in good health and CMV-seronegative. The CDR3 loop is CAWSKNRGNWVNYGYTF. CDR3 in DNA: TGTGCCTGGAGTAAGAACAGGGGGAATTGGGTAAACTATGGCTACACCTTC.